Below, 26 T cell receptor beta chains from the same sample are listed, as sequenced in a study of blood T cell repertoires in COVID-19. Only in-frame clones appear in the TCRdb table, and some are missing; sequencing was by immunoSEQ multiplex PCR. The sample lists over 400,000 clones, less than 90% occurring once. Sequenced sample: peripheral blood. The source of these receptors is a woman aged 50 to 60 with COVID-19, enrolled during active disease.

This clone was seen just once. The chain links TRBV30 to TRBJ1-1; D remains unclear. V shed 2 bases and J shed 5 bases, with 15 bases lying between them. The CDR3 runs 14 residues. Germline-derived CDR1 and CDR2 are GTSNPN and SVGIG (reference sequence). The chain's CDR3 is CAWSIRTPGTEAFF. The CDR3 DNA reads TGTGCCTGGAGTATCAGGACCCCGGGAACTGAAGCTTTCTTT.

This clone was recorded only once. The chain carries TRBV10-3 and TRBJ1-1; D is undetermined. The V end was cut by 2 bases, the J end by 3 bases, with 7 bases between. There are 13 residues in the CDR3. The V gene's germline CDR1 is ENHRY and CDR2 SYGVKD. CDR3 loop: CAISEERDTEAFF. CDR3 coding DNA: TGTGCCATCAGTGAGGAGAGGGACACTGAAGCTTTCTTT.

This clone occurred once. This chain joins TRBV11-2 and TRBJ1-1, with D possibly TRBD1 on 6 matching bases. V lost 5 bases and J lost 2, with 12 bases in between. The CDR3 is 14 residues long. From germline, CDR1 is SGHAT and CDR2 FQNNGV. CDR3 in amino acids: CASSRPGQNTEAFF. CDR3 DNA: TGTGCCAGCAGCCGTCCGGGACAAAACACTGAAGCTTTCTTT.

The rearrangement uses TRBV7-9 and TRBJ1-1; D not certain. The CDR3 spans 13 residues. The germline CDR1 and CDR2 sequences are SEHNR and FQNEAQ (reference sequence). V was clipped by 5 bases and J by 1 base, with 8 bases between them. DNA of the CDR3: TGTGCCAGCAGCCTAAAGCAGAACACTGAAGCTTTCTTT. It codes for CASSLKQNTEAFF.

The chain couples TRBV15 to TRBJ2-2; D not certain. This CDR3 spans 13 amino acids. Trimming cost V 5 bases and J 6 bases, with 10 bases left between them. Germline CDR1 LNHNV, CDR2 YYDKDF (reference sequence). CDR3 bases: TGTGCCACCAGCCTGAACCGGGCCGGGGAGCTGTTTTTT. Amino acid sequence: CATSLNRAGELFF.

V usage is TRBV3-1 (or the pseudogene TRBV3-2) and J usage is TRBJ1-1; 7 bases fit TRBD1. V lost 4 bases to trimming and J lost 7 bases; unmatched junction nucleotides: 9. Per the germline V gene, CDR1 is LGHDT and CDR2 is YNNKEL (reference sequence). CDR3 length: 14 amino acids. CDR3 nucleotides: TGTGCCAGCAGCCGTTCGGAACAGGGGCATGAAGCTTTCTTT. Protein sequence: CASSRSEQGHEAFF.

This rearrangement joins TRBV10-3 to TRBJ2-7, with 11 bases aligning to TRBD2. The junction had 12 bases not matched to a gene; V was cut back by 3 bases and J by 2 bases. Per germline, CDR1 ENHRY and CDR2 SYGVKD. The CDR3 is 18 amino acids. In DNA, the CDR3 is TGTGCCATCAGTGACACTAGCGGGGGTTTGCCAAGACCCTACGAGCAGTACTTC. Its protein product is CAISDTSGGLPRPYEQYF.

This chain joins TRBV2 and TRBJ2-2, with D possibly being TRBD1 (6 bases). The CDR3 sequence is 14 residues long. V was shortened by 8 bases and J by 7 bases, with 17 bases between the two germline ends. Germline loops: CDR1 SNHLY, CDR2 FYNNEI. CDR3 sequence (DNA): TGTGCCAGCTCCGGGACACCCCGTGGCGGGGAGCTGTTTTTT. Translated: CASSGTPRGGELFF. Using reference TRBV2 and TRBJ2-2 for the parts outside the CDR3, the full variable domain is EPEVTQTPSHQVTQMGQEVILRCVPISNHLYFYWYRQILGQKVEFLVSFYNNEISEKSEIFDDQFSVERPDGSNFTLKIRSTKLEDSAMYFCASSGTPRGGELFFGEGSRLTVL.

Of note for this clone: The sample has other DNA sequences that encode this CDR3 too. The V call is TRBV2, the J call TRBJ2-7; weak D call: TRBD1 (5 bases). The V gene lost 3 bases and the J gene lost 5 bases, with 11 bases spanning the gap. CDR1 SNHLY and CDR2 FYNNEI come from the germline V gene. This CDR3 contains 13 residues. CDR3 nucleotide sequence: TGTGCCAGCAGTGAGGCCAGGGTGGACGAGCAGTACTTC. This encodes CASSEARVDEQYF.

The rearrangement uses TRBV6-5 and TRBJ1-4; 8 nucleotides align to TRBD1. The CDR3 has 14 amino acids. The V segment lost 6 bases and the J segment 11 bases; nucleotides outside the gene matches: 11. The germline V gene encodes CDR1 MNHEY and CDR2 SVGAGI. The CDR3 coding sequence is TGTGCCAGCAGAGGAGGACAGGGTTTGCAGAAACTGTTTTTT. Its translation: CASRGGQGLQKLFF.

The V gene is TRBV30, the J gene TRBJ1-1; the D is unclear. The CDR3 length is 14 residues. V lost 0 bases and J lost 1, with 9 bases in between. CDR1 is GTSNPN and CDR2 is SVGIG in the germline V gene (reference sequence). CDR3 DNA: TGTGCCTGGAGTGTACAGCCGCCGAACACTGAAGCTTTCTTT. It encodes CAWSVQPPNTEAFF. Filled out from reference TRBV30 and TRBJ1-1, the complete variable domain reads SQTIHQWPATLVQPVGSPLSLECTVEGTSNPNLYWYRQAAGRGLQLLFYSVGIGQISSEVPQNLSASRPQDRQFILSSKKLLLSDSGFYLCAWSVQPPNTEAFFGQGTRLTVV.

This chain joins TRBV27 and TRBJ2-5; D call uncertain. Germline V gene lookup returns CDR1 MNHEY and CDR2 SMNVEV (reference sequence). The V end lost 6 bases, the J end lost 5 bases, and 16 bases lay between the germline ends. CDR3 length equals 14 residues. The CDR3, as DNA: TGTGCCAGCAGCCCCTTCCTGTCCGCGGAGACCCAGTACTTC. It encodes CASSPFLSAETQYF.

This chain joins TRBV12-3 or TRBV12-4 and TRBJ2-7; D perhaps matches TRBD2 (5 bases). The V gene lost 6 bases and the J gene lost 2 bases, with 11 bases spanning the gap. This CDR3 comprises 13 residues. The CDR3 bases are TGTGCCAGCAGATCCGGGGTTACCTACGAGCAGTACTTC. Its protein is CASRSGVTYEQYF.

This rearrangement joins TRBV18 to TRBJ2-7, with TRBD2 matching 7 bases. The CDR3 consists of 16 residues. Unmatched junction bases numbered 13, after V lost 6 bases and J lost 2 bases. CDR1 and CDR2 (germline): KGHSH, LQKENI. CDR3 coding DNA: TGTGCCAGCTCCTCGGCCTCAGCGGGGCCTACCTACGAGCAGTACTTC. As protein: CASSSASAGPTYEQYF. Filled out from reference TRBV18 and TRBJ2-7, the complete variable domain reads NAGVMQNPRHLVRRRGQEARLRCSPMKGHSHVYWYRQLPEEGLKFMVYLQKENIIDESGMPKERFSAEFPKEGPSILRIQQVVRGDSAAYFCASSSASAGPTYEQYFGPGTRLTVT.

The chain employs TRBV5-6 and TRBJ1-1; tentatively, D is TRBD1 (5 bases). Per the germline V gene, CDR1 is SGHDT and CDR2 is YYEEEE. This CDR3 contains 14 residues. V was shortened by 6 bases and J by 2 bases, with 14 bases between the two germline ends. In DNA form, the CDR3 reads TGTGCCAGCAAGTACCCAGGGTCAAACACTGAAGCTTTCTTT. This codes for CASKYPGSNTEAFF.

V gene TRBV15 combines with J gene TRBJ2-5; D not certain. Germline V gene data show CDR1 as LNHNV and CDR2 as YYDKDF (reference sequence). This CDR3 has 12 amino acids. Trimming removed 0 bases at V and 4 bases at J, with 3 bases between. CDR3 in amino acids: CATSRDIETQYF. For the CDR3, the DNA is TGTGCCACCAGCAGAGATATAGAGACCCAGTACTTC.

The chain links TRBV5-6 to TRBJ1-5; D is unclear. V was trimmed by 0 bases and J by 5 bases, leaving 6 bases between them. Germline values: CDR1 SGHDT, CDR2 YYEEEE. CDR3 length equals 13 residues. This CDR3 is CASSLGRDQPQHF. For the CDR3, the DNA is TGTGCCAGCAGCTTGGGACGGGATCAGCCCCAGCATTTT.

Notes on this clone: This CDR3 is also generated by other DNA sequences in the sample. The DNA for the CDR3 is TGTGCCAGCAGCGTAGGGGGAGGGAATCAGCCCCAGCATTTT. Translating it yields CASSVGGGNQPQHF. This chain uses TRBV9 with TRBJ1-5; D is undetermined. In germline, CDR1 is SGDLS, CDR2 YYNGEE. The CDR3 length is 14 residues. V lost 0 bases to trimming and J lost 4 bases, with 8 bases between them. Combining the CDR3 with reference TRBV9 and TRBJ1-5 gives the whole variable domain DSGVTQTPKHLITATGQRVTLRCSPRSGDLSVYWYQQSLDQGLQFLIQYYNGEERAKGNILERFSAQQFPDLHSELNLSSLELGDSALYFCASSVGGGNQPQHFGDGTRLSIL.

This chain connects TRBV7-8 to TRBJ1-2; 7 nucleotides match TRBD1. CDR1 and CDR2 (germline): SGHVS, FQNEAQ. Unmatched junction bases numbered 6, after V lost 4 bases and J lost 4 bases. The CDR3 totals 14 residues. This CDR3 reads CASSYGTAAYGYTF. The CDR3 DNA is TGTGCCAGCAGCTACGGGACAGCCGCCTATGGCTACACCTTC.

This chain connects TRBV28 to TRBJ1-5; D may be TRBD1 (6 bases). Germline lookup yields CDR1 MDHEN and CDR2 SYDVKM. This CDR3 has 15 residues. The V end was cut by 6 bases, the J end by 4 bases, with 16 bases between. The CDR3 coding sequence is TGTGCCAGCAGCCCACGGACAGCTGCGAATCAGCCCCAGCATTTT. Amino acids: CASSPRTAANQPQHF.

This rearrangement joins TRBV27 to TRBJ1-6, with D possibly being TRBD1 (5 bases). Trimming stripped 5 bases from V and 0 bases from J, with 8 bases between. Germline lookup yields CDR1 MNHEY and CDR2 SMNVEV (reference sequence). The CDR3 is made up of 15 amino acids. The CDR3: CASSRTSSYNSPLHF. DNA of the CDR3: TGTGCCAGCAGTAGGACAAGCTCCTATAATTCACCCCTCCACTTT.

This clone was observed a single time. CDR3 amino acids: CASSSKGGGSNTGELFF. CDR3 coding DNA: TGTGCCAGCAGCTCGAAAGGAGGGGGCAGTAACACCGGGGAGCTGTTTTTT. The gene calls are TRBV5-4 and TRBJ2-2; D might be TRBD1 (7 bases). The CDR3 covers 17 residues. V lost 3 bases and J lost 2, with 17 bases in between. Germline loops: CDR1 SGHNT, CDR2 YYREEE (reference sequence).

The rearrangement uses TRBV2 and TRBJ1-1; D remains unclear. Germline V gene lookup returns CDR1 SNHLY and CDR2 FYNNEI. The CDR3 sequence is 13 residues long. V lost 6 bases to trimming and J lost 3 bases, with 11 bases between them. CDR3 region: CASRYSRDTEAFF. Here the CDR3 DNA reads TGTGCCAGCAGATATTCGAGGGACACTGAAGCTTTCTTT.

The chain carries TRBV10-1 and TRBJ2-7; TRBD2 matches at 7 bases. Germline assignment: CDR1 WNHNN and CDR2 SYGVQD (reference sequence). V shed 0 bases and J 9 bases; nucleotides not matched to a gene: 5. The CDR3 runs 13 residues. The CDR3 loop is CASSESPRGRQYF. CDR3 nucleotides: TGCGCCAGCAGTGAGTCCCCCCGCGGGAGGCAGTACTTC.

This chain joins TRBV11-3 and TRBJ2-3, with 11 bases that match TRBD2. This CDR3 is 16 amino acids long. Germline V gene sequence: CDR1 SGHNT, CDR2 YENEEA. J gave up 6 bases and V 5 bases, and 10 bases lay outside the gene matches. CDR3 loop: CASSPGLAGTADTQYF. The CDR3 DNA sequence: TGTGCCAGCAGCCCAGGACTAGCGGGCACCGCGGATACGCAGTATTTT.

The V and J genes are TRBV18 and TRBJ1-4; 8 bases line up with TRBD1. Per the germline V gene, CDR1 is KGHSH and CDR2 is LQKENI. CDR3 size: 16 residues. The V and J ends lost 4 bases and 7 bases, in that order; junction bases with no gene match: 11. This chain's CDR3 is CASSRTDSGQVEKLFF. DNA for the CDR3: TGTGCCAGCTCACGGACGGACTCGGGACAGGTTGAAAAACTGTTTTTT. Full variable domain (missing parts from reference TRBV18 and TRBJ1-4): NAGVMQNPRHLVRRRGQEARLRCSPMKGHSHVYWYRQLPEEGLKFMVYLQKENIIDESGMPKERFSAEFPKEGPSILRIQQVVRGDSAAYFCASSRTDSGQVEKLFFGSGTQLSVL.